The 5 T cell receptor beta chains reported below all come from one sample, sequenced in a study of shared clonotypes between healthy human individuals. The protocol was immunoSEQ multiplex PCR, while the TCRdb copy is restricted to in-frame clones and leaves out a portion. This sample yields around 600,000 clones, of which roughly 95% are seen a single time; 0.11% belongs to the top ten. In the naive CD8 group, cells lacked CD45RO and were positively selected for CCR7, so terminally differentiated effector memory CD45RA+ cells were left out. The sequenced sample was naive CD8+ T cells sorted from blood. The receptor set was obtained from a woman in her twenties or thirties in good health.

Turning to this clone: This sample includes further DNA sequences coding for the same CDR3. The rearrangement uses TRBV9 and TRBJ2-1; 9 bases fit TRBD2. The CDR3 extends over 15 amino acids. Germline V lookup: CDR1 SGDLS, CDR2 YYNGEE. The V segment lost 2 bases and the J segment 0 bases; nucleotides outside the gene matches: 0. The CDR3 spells CASSVSGSSYNEQFF. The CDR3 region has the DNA TGTGCCAGCAGCGTTAGCGGGAGCTCCTACAATGAGCAGTTCTTC. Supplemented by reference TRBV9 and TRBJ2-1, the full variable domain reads DSGVTQTPKHLITATGQRVTLRCSPRSGDLSVYWYQQSLDQGLQFLIQYYNGEERAKGNILERFSAQQFPDLHSELNLSSLELGDSALYFCASSVSGSSYNEQFFGPGTRLTVL.

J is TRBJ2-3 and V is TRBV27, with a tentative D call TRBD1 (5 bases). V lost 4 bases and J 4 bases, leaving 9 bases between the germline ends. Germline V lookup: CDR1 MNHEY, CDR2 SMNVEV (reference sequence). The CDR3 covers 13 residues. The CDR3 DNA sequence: TGTGCCAGCAGTTACCGGACACCAGATACGCAGTATTTT. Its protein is CASSYRTPDTQYF.

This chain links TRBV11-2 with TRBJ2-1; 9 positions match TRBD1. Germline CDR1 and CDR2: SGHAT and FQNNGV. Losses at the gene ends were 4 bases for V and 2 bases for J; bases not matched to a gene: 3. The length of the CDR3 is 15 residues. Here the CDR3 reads CASSYRDRAYNEQFF. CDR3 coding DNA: TGTGCCAGCAGCTACCGGGACAGGGCCTACAATGAGCAGTTCTTC.

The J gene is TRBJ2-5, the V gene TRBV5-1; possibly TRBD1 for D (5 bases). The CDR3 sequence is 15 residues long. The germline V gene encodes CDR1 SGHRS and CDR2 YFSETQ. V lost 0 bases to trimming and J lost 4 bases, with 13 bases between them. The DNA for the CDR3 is TGCGCCAGCAGCTTGGAGGCAGGGATGGGAGAGACCCAGTACTTC. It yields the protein CASSLEAGMGETQYF.

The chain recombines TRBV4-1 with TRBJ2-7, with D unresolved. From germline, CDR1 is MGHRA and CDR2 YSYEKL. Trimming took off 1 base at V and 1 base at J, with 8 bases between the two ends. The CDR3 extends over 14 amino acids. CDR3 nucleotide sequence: TGCGCCAGCAGCCAAGGGACGGAGTCCTACGAGCAGTACTTC. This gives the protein CASSQGTESYEQYF.